The present T cell receptor beta chain was sequenced within a study of response to subunit inactivated influenza vaccine (dated by TCRdb to 2017 to 2018). A note on the overall study: The study used deep quantitative T cell receptor repertoire profiling to track responses to a trivalent subunit inactivated influenza vaccine. Overall results and qualifications from the work: The authors suggested that each seasonal influenza vaccination may recruit only a limited number of new T cells.

The library relied on RT-PCR. The run used an Illumina HiSeq 2500. TCRdb reworked the public reads: Q25 trimming with fastp, MiXCR clone assembly, productive beta chains retained. Each CDR3 protein gets just one entry, which takes the most common genes and DNA from the rows behind it. The sample data list fewer than 650,000 distinct CDR3 sequences, and 10% to 15% of these were observed just once. The ten largest make up 13% of the sample. From cysteine to phenylalanine, the CDR3 is 13 amino acids long. Only CDR3 DNA is held: 39 bases, read in frame from base 1. Trimming costs V 3 bases and J 4 bases, and their ends lie 9 bases apart. The sample's time point label, decoded: around 47 days after influenza vaccine administration. This clonotype was picked up a small number of times. Its antigen is not yet known. No much larger clone is present one base from it, and per-base qualities are unavailable.

The clonotype originates from a man between 50 and 59 years old who received an inactivated influenza vaccine. Donor details come from another sample of the same person, matched by shared clones. This sample comprised PBMCs from blood, obtained 45 days after vaccination. This chain joins TRBV12-3 or TRBV12-4 to TRBJ1-1; matching of 5 bases hints at TRBD1 as the D gene. The DNA reads TGTGCCAGCAGTTTCGGGGGTTTCACTGAAGCTTTCTTT. Protein translation: CASSFGGFTEAFF.